These T cell receptor beta chains were read from a single sample in a study of T cells after yellow fever vaccination. MiXCR, run by TCRdb on the 5' RACE reads, gives a single entry per CDR3 protein. The sample has roughly 240,000 distinct CDR3 sequences, around 6.7% seen once. The material sequenced was CD4+ T cells sorted from PBMCs, taken on the day of the yellow fever booster vaccination. The receptors come from a man aged 25 to 45 who received the YFV17D yellow fever vaccine. The CDR3 runs from the conserved cysteine through the conserved F or W. A D gene is named only where the DNA matches it firmly. A clone size is listed for some rows: how often the clone was seen (once, few, many), or a class if it is expanded.

CDR3 protein: CASSSESPGGTQYF
CDR3 DNA: TGCGCCAGCAGCTCTGAAAGCCCGGGAGGGACCCAGTACTTC
J gene: TRBJ2-5
clone size: few
D gene: TRBD2
V gene: TRBV5-1

CDR3 protein: CASSPSRAGSYEQYF
CDR3 DNA: TGTGCCAGCTCACCAAGTAGGGCGGGCTCCTACGAGCAGTACTTC
J gene: TRBJ2-7
clone size: many
D gene: NA
V gene: TRBV18

CDR3 protein: CASSFVGTSGPTGGTQYF
CDR3 DNA: TGTGCCAGCAGCTTTGTCGGGACTAGCGGCCCCACGGGGGGGACCCAGTACTTC
J gene: TRBJ2-5
clone size: NA
D gene: TRBD2
V gene: TRBV5-5

CDR3 protein: CASSAGVPSYNEQFF
CDR3 DNA: TGTGCCAGCAGTGCAGGGGTCCCCTCCTACAATGAGCAGTTCTTC
J gene: TRBJ2-1
clone size: NA
D gene: NA
V gene: TRBV6-2/TRBV6-3

CDR3 protein: CASSLKANTEAFF
CDR3 DNA: TGTGCCAGCAGTTTGAAGGCGAACACTGAAGCTTTCTTT
J gene: TRBJ1-1
clone size: many
D gene: NA
V gene: TRBV27

CDR3 protein: CASSPDPSGNEQFF
CDR3 DNA: TGCGCCAGCAGCCCGGACCCCTCCGGCAATGAGCAGTTCTTC
J gene: TRBJ2-1
clone size: few
D gene: NA
V gene: TRBV4-3

CDR3 protein: CACAAGTSGRYEQFF
CDR3 DNA: TGTGCCTGCGCGGCCGGGACTAGCGGGAGATATGAGCAGTTCTTC
J gene: TRBJ2-1
clone size: few
D gene: TRBD2
V gene: TRBV30

CDR3 protein: CSVEVSSGNTIYF
CDR3 DNA: TGCAGCGTTGAAGTGAGCTCTGGAAACACCATATATTTT
J gene: TRBJ1-3
clone size: many
D gene: NA
V gene: TRBV29-1

CDR3 protein: CASSQDRGVTQYF
CDR3 DNA: TGTGCCAGCAGCCAAGACAGGGGGGTGACCCAGTACTTC
J gene: TRBJ2-5
clone size: NA
D gene: NA
V gene: TRBV3-1

CDR3 protein: CATSILKGQGAGELFF
CDR3 DNA: TGTGCCACCAGCATCCTAAAAGGGCAGGGCGCCGGGGAGCTGTTTTTT
J gene: TRBJ2-2
clone size: few
D gene: NA
V gene: TRBV15

CDR3 protein: CASSYRGVSPLHF
CDR3 DNA: TGTGCCAGCAGCTACAGGGGTGTTTCACCCCTCCACTTT
J gene: TRBJ1-6
clone size: NA
D gene: TRBD1
V gene: TRBV7-2

CDR3 protein: CASSQRAGTSGTNTGELFF
CDR3 DNA: TGTGCCAGCAGCCAAAGAGCCGGGACTAGCGGGACCAACACCGGGGAGCTGTTTTTT
J gene: TRBJ2-2
clone size: few
D gene: TRBD2
V gene: TRBV4-2

CDR3 protein: CSARLAVKETQYF
CDR3 DNA: TGCAGTGCTAGATTAGCGGTTAAAGAGACCCAGTACTTC
J gene: TRBJ2-5
clone size: few
D gene: NA
V gene: TRBV20-1

CDR3 protein: CASSPLYHERETQYF
CDR3 DNA: TGTGCCAGCAGTCCCCTCTACCATGAGCGAGAGACCCAGTACTTC
J gene: TRBJ2-5
clone size: many
D gene: NA
V gene: TRBV25-1

CDR3 protein: CASGQGRQPQHF
CDR3 DNA: TGTGCCAGTGGACAGGGGCGACAGCCCCAGCATTTT
J gene: TRBJ1-5
clone size: NA
D gene: TRBD1
V gene: TRBV12-3/TRBV12-4

CDR3 protein: CASSTLSGSRPGELFF
CDR3 DNA: TGTGCCAGCAGCACCCTTAGCGGGAGTCGGCCCGGGGAGCTGTTTTTT
J gene: TRBJ2-2
clone size: NA
D gene: TRBD2
V gene: TRBV7-7

CDR3 protein: CAISGVGGEQFF
CDR3 DNA: TGTGCCATCAGTGGGGTCGGGGGAGAGCAGTTCTTC
J gene: TRBJ2-1
clone size: few
D gene: NA
V gene: TRBV10-3

CDR3 protein: CSARGLARQETQYF
CDR3 DNA: TGCAGTGCTAGAGGACTAGCGCGACAAGAGACCCAGTACTTC
J gene: TRBJ2-5
clone size: NA
D gene: TRBD2
V gene: TRBV20-1

CDR3 protein: CASSLGGGLAGVETQYF
CDR3 DNA: TGTGCCAGCAGCTTGGGAGGAGGCCTAGCGGGAGTAGAGACCCAGTACTTC
J gene: TRBJ2-5
clone size: NA
D gene: TRBD2
V gene: TRBV5-4

CDR3 protein: CASSKRQGRGTEAFF
CDR3 DNA: TGTGCCAGCAGCAAGAGACAGGGGAGAGGGACTGAAGCTTTCTTT
J gene: TRBJ1-1
clone size: many
D gene: TRBD1
V gene: TRBV6-2/TRBV6-3

CDR3 protein: CASSARPGAWELFF
CDR3 DNA: TGTGCCAGCAGCGCACGCCCGGGGGCCTGGGAGCTGTTTTTT
J gene: TRBJ2-2
clone size: NA
D gene: NA
V gene: TRBV7-2

CDR3 protein: CASSYSRGDTQYF
CDR3 DNA: TGTGCCAGCAGTTACTCAAGGGGAGATACGCAGTATTTT
J gene: TRBJ2-3
clone size: many
D gene: NA
V gene: TRBV6-5

CDR3 protein: CSARGPVAYNEQFF
CDR3 DNA: TGCAGTGCAAGGGGCCCAGTTGCCTACAATGAGCAGTTCTTC
J gene: TRBJ2-1
clone size: few
D gene: NA
V gene: TRBV20-1

CDR3 protein: CASSPTSSNNEQFF
CDR3 DNA: TGTGCCAGCAGCCCGACTAGCAGCAACAATGAGCAGTTCTTC
J gene: TRBJ2-1
clone size: few
D gene: TRBD2
V gene: TRBV5-4

CDR3 protein: CSARWEFDPEKLFF
CDR3 DNA: TGCAGCGCTCGCTGGGAGTTCGATCCTGAAAAACTGTTTTTT
J gene: TRBJ1-4
clone size: many
D gene: NA
V gene: TRBV29-1

CDR3 protein: CAIQDLGAVYF
CDR3 DNA: TGTGCCATCCAAGACCTTGGGGCGGTGTATTTT
J gene: TRBJ2-3
clone size: many
D gene: NA
V gene: TRBV10-3

CDR3 protein: CASSIGQGKYNEQFF
CDR3 DNA: TGTGCCAGTAGTATCGGACAGGGGAAGTATAATGAGCAGTTCTTC
J gene: TRBJ2-1
clone size: few
D gene: TRBD1
V gene: TRBV19

CDR3 protein: CASSPPGIGETQYF
CDR3 DNA: TGTGCCAGCAGCCCCCCCGGGATCGGAGAGACCCAGTACTTC
J gene: TRBJ2-5
clone size: NA
D gene: NA
V gene: TRBV7-9

CDR3 protein: CASSVLGQGNTEAFF
CDR3 DNA: TGTGCCAGCAGCGTACTGGGACAGGGTAACACTGAAGCTTTCTTT
J gene: TRBJ1-1
clone size: few
D gene: TRBD1
V gene: TRBV9

CDR3 protein: CSVAGTAQETQYF
CDR3 DNA: TGCAGCGTGGCTGGGACAGCCCAAGAGACCCAGTACTTC
J gene: TRBJ2-5
clone size: many
D gene: TRBD1
V gene: TRBV29-1

CDR3 protein: CASSSRVGSTDTQYF
CDR3 DNA: TGTGCCAGCAGCTCTCGTGTGGGGAGCACAGATACGCAGTATTTT
J gene: TRBJ2-3
clone size: few
D gene: NA
V gene: TRBV7-2

CDR3 protein: CASSYSGTDNNEQFF
CDR3 DNA: TGTGCCAGCAGTTACTCAGGGACAGATAACAATGAGCAGTTCTTC
J gene: TRBJ2-1
clone size: many
D gene: TRBD1
V gene: TRBV6-6

CDR3 protein: CSARGTRDRESWTEAFF
CDR3 DNA: TGCAGTGCTAGAGGAACCCGGGACAGGGAAAGTTGGACTGAAGCTTTCTTT
J gene: TRBJ1-1
clone size: few
D gene: TRBD1
V gene: TRBV20-1

CDR3 protein: CASRQGERGNQPQHF
CDR3 DNA: TGTGCCAGCAGACAGGGGGAAAGGGGCAATCAGCCCCAGCATTTT
J gene: TRBJ1-5
clone size: NA
D gene: TRBD1
V gene: TRBV12-3/TRBV12-4

CDR3 protein: CASSHPPENRGSNQPQHF
CDR3 DNA: TGTGCCAGTAGTCACCCACCTGAGAACAGGGGTAGCAATCAGCCCCAGCATTTT
J gene: TRBJ1-5
clone size: few
D gene: TRBD1
V gene: TRBV19

CDR3 protein: CASSLGQGMDQPQHF
CDR3 DNA: TGCGCCAGCAGCTTGGGGCAGGGGATGGATCAGCCCCAGCATTTT
J gene: TRBJ1-5
clone size: many
D gene: NA
V gene: TRBV5-1

CDR3 protein: CATGVAGNTIYF
CDR3 DNA: TGTGCCACCGGCGTCGCTGGAAACACCATATATTTT
J gene: TRBJ1-3
clone size: NA
D gene: NA
V gene: TRBV24-1

CDR3 protein: CASSRGTGESYEQYF
CDR3 DNA: TGCGCCAGCAGCCGGGGGACAGGGGAAAGCTACGAGCAGTACTTC
J gene: TRBJ2-7
clone size: NA
D gene: TRBD1
V gene: TRBV5-1

CDR3 protein: CAIEQGRSNTGELFF
CDR3 DNA: TGTGCCATCGAACAGGGGAGGTCGAACACCGGGGAGCTGTTTTTT
J gene: TRBJ2-2
clone size: many
D gene: NA
V gene: TRBV7-8

CDR3 protein: CASSGNAEAFF
CDR3 DNA: TGTGCCAGCAGCGGGAACGCTGAAGCTTTCTTT
J gene: TRBJ1-1
clone size: NA
D gene: NA
V gene: TRBV7-9

CDR3 protein: CASSSGTPTYNEQFF
CDR3 DNA: TGTGCCAGCAGTTCCGGGACCCCCACCTACAATGAGCAGTTCTTC
J gene: TRBJ2-1
clone size: NA
D gene: NA
V gene: TRBV6-5

CDR3 protein: CASSGREGSYEQYF
CDR3 DNA: TGTGCCAGCAGTGGGCGGGAGGGCTCCTACGAGCAGTACTTC
J gene: TRBJ2-7
clone size: NA
D gene: TRBD2
V gene: TRBV6-1

CDR3 protein: CASATQGPGANVLTF
CDR3 DNA: TGTGCCAGCGCCACACAGGGCCCTGGGGCCAACGTCCTGACTTTC
J gene: TRBJ2-6
clone size: NA
D gene: NA
V gene: TRBV7-4

CDR3 protein: CAISQEGYGYTF
CDR3 DNA: TGTGCCATCAGTCAGGAGGGATATGGCTACACCTTC
J gene: TRBJ1-2
clone size: NA
D gene: NA
V gene: TRBV10-3

CDR3 protein: CASSLRWDEQFF
CDR3 DNA: TGTGCCAGCAGCTTGCGGTGGGATGAGCAGTTCTTC
J gene: TRBJ2-1
clone size: NA
D gene: NA
V gene: TRBV5-6

CDR3 protein: CASSATSAYNEQFF
CDR3 DNA: TGTGCCAGCAGCGCGACTAGCGCCTACAATGAGCAGTTCTTC
J gene: TRBJ2-1
clone size: NA
D gene: TRBD2
V gene: TRBV9

CDR3 protein: CSARGTHGEQFF
CDR3 DNA: TGCAGTGCTAGGGGGACACATGGTGAGCAGTTCTTC
J gene: TRBJ2-1
clone size: many
D gene: NA
V gene: TRBV20-1

CDR3 protein: CASSLTGDTGELFF
CDR3 DNA: TGCGCCAGCAGCCTTACAGGGGACACCGGGGAGCTGTTTTTT
J gene: TRBJ2-2
clone size: many
D gene: TRBD1
V gene: TRBV5-1

CDR3 protein: CSGAEGNTGELFF
CDR3 DNA: TGCAGTGGAGCTGAAGGGAACACCGGGGAGCTGTTTTTT
J gene: TRBJ2-2
clone size: NA
D gene: NA
V gene: TRBV20-1

CDR3 protein: CASSLEGWNEQYF
CDR3 DNA: TGCGCCAGCAGCTTGGAGGGGTGGAACGAGCAGTACTTC
J gene: TRBJ2-7
clone size: few
D gene: NA
V gene: TRBV5-1

CDR3 protein: CASSFGGLAGNYEQYF
CDR3 DNA: TGTGCCAGCAGTTTTGGCGGACTAGCGGGAAACTACGAGCAGTACTTC
J gene: TRBJ2-7
clone size: few
D gene: TRBD2
V gene: TRBV28

CDR3 protein: CASSLGLEGELFF
CDR3 DNA: TGCGCCAGCAGCCTAGGACTTGAGGGGGAGCTGTTTTTT
J gene: TRBJ2-2
clone size: many
D gene: NA
V gene: TRBV5-1

CDR3 protein: CASSLQSNTGELFF
CDR3 DNA: TGTGCCAGCAGCTTACAGAGCAACACCGGGGAGCTGTTTTTT
J gene: TRBJ2-2
clone size: few
D gene: NA
V gene: TRBV7-9

CDR3 protein: CSVEDRGRNYGYTF
CDR3 DNA: TGCAGCGTTGAAGATCGTGGGAGGAACTATGGCTACACCTTC
J gene: TRBJ1-2
clone size: many
D gene: NA
V gene: TRBV29-1

CDR3 protein: CATKSITGNAEAFF
CDR3 DNA: TGTGCCACTAAATCCATTACAGGGAATGCTGAAGCTTTCTTT
J gene: TRBJ1-1
clone size: NA
D gene: NA
V gene: TRBV19